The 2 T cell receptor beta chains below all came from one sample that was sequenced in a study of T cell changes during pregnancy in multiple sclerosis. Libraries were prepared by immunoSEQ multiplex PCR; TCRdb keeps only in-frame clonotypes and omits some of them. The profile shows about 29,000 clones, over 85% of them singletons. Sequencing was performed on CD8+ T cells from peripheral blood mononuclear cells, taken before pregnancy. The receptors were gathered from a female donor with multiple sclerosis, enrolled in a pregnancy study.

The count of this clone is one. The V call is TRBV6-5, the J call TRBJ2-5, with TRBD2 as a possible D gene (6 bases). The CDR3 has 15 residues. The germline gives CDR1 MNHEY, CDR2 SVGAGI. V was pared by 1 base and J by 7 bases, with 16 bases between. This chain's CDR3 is CASSYLSGQGGTQYF. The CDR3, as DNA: TGTGCCAGCAGTTACTTATCAGGGCAGGGAGGGACCCAGTACTTC.

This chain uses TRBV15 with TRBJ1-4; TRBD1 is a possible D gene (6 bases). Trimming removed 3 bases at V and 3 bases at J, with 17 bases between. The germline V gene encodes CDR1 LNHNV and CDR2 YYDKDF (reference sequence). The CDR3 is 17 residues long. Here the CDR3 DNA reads TGTGCCACCAGCAGCGGGACACTGGATAATGCTAATGAAAAACTGTTTTTT. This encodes CATSSGTLDNANEKLFF. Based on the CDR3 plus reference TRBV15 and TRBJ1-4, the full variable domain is DAMVIQNPRYQVTQFGKPVTLSCSQTLNHNVMYWYQQKSSQAPKLLFHYYDKDFNNEADTPDNFQSRRPNTSFCFLDIRSPGLGDTAMYLCATSSGTLDNANEKLFFGSGTQLSVL.